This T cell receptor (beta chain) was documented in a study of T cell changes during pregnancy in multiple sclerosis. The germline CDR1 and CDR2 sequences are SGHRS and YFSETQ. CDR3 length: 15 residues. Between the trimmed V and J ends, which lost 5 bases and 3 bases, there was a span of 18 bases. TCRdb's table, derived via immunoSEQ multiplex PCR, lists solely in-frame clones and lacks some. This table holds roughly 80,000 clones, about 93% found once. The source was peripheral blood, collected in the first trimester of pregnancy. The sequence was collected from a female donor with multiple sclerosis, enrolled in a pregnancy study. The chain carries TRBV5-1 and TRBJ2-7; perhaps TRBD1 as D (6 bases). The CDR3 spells CASRVRQVGGYEQYF. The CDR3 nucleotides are TGCGCCAGCAGGGTGAGACAGGTTGGGGGCTACGAGCAGTACTTC.